The next 5 T cell receptor beta chains were all read from a single sample in a study of CD8+ T cells in alopecia areata. RNA was extracted and reverse transcribed into cDNA as the sequencing template. The assay was immunoSEQ multiplex PCR, and TCRdb's table has in-frame clones only and misses some. The sample includes about 180,000 clones, 53% of them seen just once. As for treatment: oral pan-JAK inhibitor, 5-10 mg twice daily. The material was CD8+ T cells sorted from blood, obtained at week 24, from a patient treated with tofacitinib. These receptors were collected from a human donor with alopecia areata.

This clone occurred a few times. The chain employs TRBV25-1 and TRBJ1-2; D is perhaps TRBD1 (6 bases). The V end lost 3 bases, the J end lost 7 bases, and 9 bases lay between the germline ends. The length of the CDR3 is 12 residues. Germline assignment: CDR1 MGHDK and CDR2 SYGVNS. CDR3 region: CASSEGAGGYTF. The CDR3 DNA reads TGTGCCAGCAGTGAGGGGGCCGGTGGCTACACCTTC.

This clone was counted only a few times. This chain joins TRBV30 and TRBJ2-2; D not resolved. CDR1 is GTSNPN and CDR2 is SVGIG in the germline V gene (reference sequence). CDR3 length equals 15 residues. Trimming took 6 bases from V and 1 from J, leaving 15 bases between them. The CDR3 DNA reads TGTGCCTGCGCAGGAGTGGGCCTGAACACCGGGGAGCTGTTTTTT. Translating gives CACAGVGLNTGELFF.

The chain joins TRBV27 to TRBJ1-1, with D possibly TRBD1 on 5 matching bases. Trimming stripped 2 bases from V and 2 bases from J, with 9 bases between. The CDR3 has 14 residues. CDR1 and CDR2 (germline): MNHEY, SMNVEV (reference sequence). The chain's CDR3 is CASSLGAVNTEAFF. CDR3 nucleotides: TGTGCCAGCAGTTTAGGGGCAGTCAACACTGAAGCTTTCTTT.

The chain has TRBV30 and TRBJ2-1; possible D gene TRBD1, 6 bases. This CDR3 has 13 residues. V gave up 3 bases and J gave up 8 bases, with 14 bases separating them. From germline, CDR1 is GTSNPN and CDR2 SVGIG (reference sequence). CDR3 nucleotides: TGTGCCTGGAGCCAACAGGGAAATGATGAGCAGTTCTTC. It translates to CAWSQQGNDEQFF.

The chain couples TRBV4-3 to TRBJ2-1; 10 positions match TRBD2. The V gene's germline CDR1 is LGHNA and CDR2 YSLEER. The CDR3 spans 19 residues. V shed 0 bases and J 4 bases; nucleotides not matched to a gene: 12. The chain's CDR3 is CASSQDGPLAGAPYNEQFF. The CDR3 DNA sequence: TGCGCCAGCAGCCAAGATGGACCCCTAGCGGGGGCCCCTTACAATGAGCAGTTCTTC.